This T cell receptor beta chain was captured in a study of T-cell memory formation after mild COVID-19. TCRdb redid the calling of the 5' RACE reads with MiXCR, one entry per CDR3 protein. The data hold 85,000 to 130,000 distinct CDR3 sequences, with about an eighth observed a single time. V dropped 5 bases and J dropped 1; count of bases not matched to a gene: 5. Per the germline V gene, CDR1 is SGHVS and CDR2 is FNYEAQ. CDR3 size: 14 residues. Notes on the study in general: In second-wave clones peaking day 37, SARS-CoV-2 specificity remained unconfirmed. Contracting CD4+ clones lay largely in CM and EM, with CD8+ ones residing in EMRA.

This clonotype was picked up one time. Its specificity is unknown. The source of this sequence is an adult woman who had mild COVID-19 (a few samples of this study predate the infection). Cell type and time point are not known. Sequenced input: PBMCs or a T cell subset sorted from them (not recorded which). The chain couples TRBV7-6 to TRBJ2-7; TRBD1 agrees at 7 bases. The CDR3 DNA is TGTGCCAGCAGCAAGGGGGACAGATCCTACGAGCAGTACTTC. It specifies CASSKGDRSYEQYF.